The TCR beta chain described here comes from a study of blood T cell repertoires in COVID-19. Across the whole study: The United States, Italy and Spain provided the acute and convalescent COVID-19 samples.

CDR1 and CDR2 (germline): LNHDA, SQIVND (reference sequence). V shed 8 bases and J shed 4 bases, with 5 bases lying between them. This CDR3 has 10 residues. Clones were sequenced by immunoSEQ multiplex PCR, and TCRdb holds only the in-frame ones, with some missing. The profile covers around 99,000 clones, with approximately 85% appearing a single time and 18% taken by the ten largest. The clonotype comes from a woman older than 75 with active or convalescent COVID-19. Source material: peripheral blood. The chain carries TRBV19 and TRBJ1-1; D call uncertain. CDR3: CASRGTEAFF. The CDR3 coding sequence is TGTGCCAGTCGGGGCACTGAAGCTTTCTTT.